These 17 T cell receptor beta chains were sequenced from one sample in a study of graft-versus-host responses after intestinal transplantation. No antigen has been identified for these receptors. Using immunoSEQ multiplex PCR, the repertoire was profiled, and TCRdb retains in-frame clones only, with some absent. The sample shows about 110,000 clones, approximately 88% of them seen only once. The sample in question was unstimulated CD4+ T cells sorted from spleen or lymph node cells, obtained before transplant. These receptors all come from a human donor who was the organ donor for an intestinal transplant.

This sequence joins TRBV19 and TRBJ1-5; 7 bases agree with TRBD1. Germline CDR1 LNHDA, CDR2 SQIVND (reference sequence). CDR3 length: 16 residues. J gave up 4 bases and V 7 bases, and 13 bases lay outside the gene matches. Written as DNA, the CDR3 is TGTGCCAGTACTTACCAAGGGACAGCACAGAATCAGCCCCAGCATTTT. This sequence encodes CASTYQGTAQNQPQHF.

This chain links TRBV7-9 with TRBJ1-2, with D possibly TRBD1 on 5 matching bases. This CDR3 is 15 amino acids long. Trimming took 0 bases from V and 6 from J, leaving 14 bases between them. Per germline, CDR1 SEHNR and CDR2 FQNEAQ (reference sequence). DNA of the CDR3: TGTGCCAGCAGCTTAGCATGGGGCGGAGGCCATGGCTACACCTTC. Its translation is CASSLAWGGGHGYTF. Drawing the rest from reference TRBV7-9 and TRBJ1-2, the complete variable domain is DTGVSQNPRHKITKRGQNVTFRCDPISEHNRLYWYRQTLGQGPEFLTYFQNEAQLEKSRLLSDRFSAERPKGSFSTLEIQRTEQGDSAMYLCASSLAWGGGHGYTFGSGTRLTVV.

The chain couples TRBV7-6 to TRBJ2-2; a possible D gene is TRBD2 (6 bases). Germline CDR1 reads SGHVS; CDR2 reads FNYEAQ. There are 16 residues in the CDR3. V lost 6 bases and J lost 7, with 21 bases in between. The chain's CDR3 is CASSLTGLSTRGELFF. In nucleotides, the CDR3 is TGTGCCAGCAGTTTAACGGGACTGAGTACACGCGGGGAGCTGTTTTTT.

The chain combines TRBV5-6 with TRBJ2-7; TRBD2 aligns across 10 bases. Trimming removed 0 bases from V and 5 bases from J; junction bases left unmatched: 11. The CDR3 length is 17 residues. Germline V CDR1 and CDR2: SGHDT, YYEEEE. CDR3 sequence: CASSLGPAGGPQNEQYF. As DNA, the CDR3 is TGTGCCAGCAGCTTGGGGCCAGCGGGAGGGCCTCAGAACGAGCAGTACTTC.

The chain combines TRBV10-3 with TRBJ2-5; D is possibly TRBD2 (5 bases). The germline V gene encodes CDR1 ENHRY and CDR2 SYGVKD. There are 12 residues in the CDR3. V lost 6 bases and J lost 4, with 9 bases in between. CDR3 in DNA: TGTGCCATCAGCCCAGAGGGAGAGACCCAGTACTTC. It codes for CAISPEGETQYF.

This sequence joins TRBV12-5 and TRBJ1-6, with a tentative D call TRBD1 (5 bases). V lost 6 bases and J 10 bases, leaving 13 bases between the germline ends. CDR3 length equals 13 residues. CDR1 and CDR2 from the germline V gene are LGHNT and FRNRAP. The CDR3 loop is CASGAGTDSPLHF. In DNA, the CDR3 is TGTGCTAGTGGGGCCGGGACTGACTCACCCCTCCACTTT.

The rearrangement joins TRBV11-3 to TRBJ2-2; no clear D. Germline V gives CDR1 SGHNT, CDR2 YENEEA. Trimming removed 1 base at V and 3 bases at J, with 12 bases between. The CDR3 loop spans 16 amino acids. CDR3 loop: CASSLGLSFYTGELFF. The CDR3 DNA is TGTGCCAGCAGCTTAGGACTGAGTTTCTACACCGGGGAGCTGTTTTTT.

The chain links TRBV6-5 to TRBJ2-7, with 8 positions matching TRBD1. Germline V CDR1 and CDR2: MNHEY, SVGAGI. V was clipped by 4 bases and J by 5 bases; unmatched bases: 13. The length of the CDR3 is 16 residues. The DNA for the CDR3 is TGTGCCAGCAGTTCTGGGGCGGCAGGGGGCCACAACGAGCAGTACTTC. Translated: CASSSGAAGGHNEQYF.

The J gene is TRBJ2-7, the V gene TRBV27; 7 bases are a match to TRBD1. Germline CDR1 reads MNHEY; CDR2 reads SMNVEV (reference sequence). The CDR3 has 15 residues. Trimming at V came to 2 bases and at J to 5 bases, leaving 9 bases not matched to a gene. The CDR3 nucleotides are TGTGCCAGCAGTTTACGACAGGGCCCTTACCACGAGCAGTACTTC. Amino acids: CASSLRQGPYHEQYF.

The rearrangement links TRBV10-3 to TRBJ1-5; tentatively, D is TRBD1 (5 bases). The CDR3 loop spans 14 amino acids. V was pared by 6 bases and J by 3 bases, with 12 bases between. Germline CDR1 reads ENHRY; CDR2 reads SYGVKD. As DNA, the CDR3 is TGTGCCATCAGCGGGGCCCTAGACAATCAGCCCCAGCATTTT. Encoded protein: CAISGALDNQPQHF.

V and J are TRBV2 and TRBJ2-3; 9 bases align to TRBD2. Trimming removed 2 bases from V and 3 bases from J; junction bases left unmatched: 3. Germline lookup yields CDR1 SNHLY and CDR2 FYNNEI. The CDR3 has 15 amino acids. CDR3 coding DNA: TGTGCCAGCAGTGAACGGCGGGGGGGGACAGATACGCAGTATTTT. This codes for CASSERRGGTDTQYF.

The chain recombines TRBV5-1 with TRBJ2-2, with TRBD1 matching over 12 bases. With 4 bases clipped from V and 3 bases from J, the junction kept 10 bases outside the gene matches. This CDR3 is built from 18 residues. Looked up from germline, CDR1 is SGHRS and CDR2 is YFSETQ. The CDR3 DNA reads TGCGCCAGCAGCCGTCCCGGGACAGGGGGCCGGGACACCGGGGAGCTGTTTTTT. Its protein is CASSRPGTGGRDTGELFF.

This clone was observed once. Here the CDR3 DNA reads TGTGCCAGCAGCCAAGATTCAGGGAGGGGCCCAGATACGCAGTATTTT. Its translation is CASSQDSGRGPDTQYF. The genes are TRBV4-2 and TRBJ2-3; 7 bases map to TRBD2. With 0 bases clipped from V and 4 bases from J, the junction kept 7 bases outside the gene matches. The CDR3 is made up of 16 amino acids. Germline assignment: CDR1 LGHNA and CDR2 YNFKEQ.

V and J are TRBV27 and TRBJ2-4, with D unresolved. The CDR3 has 15 residues. V was clipped by 0 bases and J by 0 bases, with 6 bases between them. Per germline, CDR1 MNHEY and CDR2 SMNVEV (reference sequence). Here the CDR3 reads CASSLSGVAKNIQYF. CDR3 sequence (DNA): TGTGCCAGCAGTTTATCAGGAGTAGCCAAAAACATTCAGTACTTC.

The chain uses TRBV19 and TRBJ2-3; tentatively, D is TRBD1 or TRBD2 (5 bases each). CDR3 length equals 15 residues. Trimming pared 1 base from V and 4 bases from J, leaving 12 bases between. CDR1 is LNHDA, CDR2 SQIVND, per germline (reference sequence). The CDR3 loop reads CASSIVGDLADTQYF. The CDR3 DNA sequence: TGTGCCAGTAGTATAGTTGGGGACCTCGCAGATACGCAGTATTTT.

The rearrangement uses TRBV30 and TRBJ1-2; TRBD1 aligns across 9 bases. Looked up from germline, CDR1 is GTSNPN and CDR2 is SVGIG (reference sequence). The CDR3 length is 13 residues. Unmatched junction bases numbered 8, after V lost 4 bases and J lost 8 bases. The CDR3 loop reads CAWIPGTGSGYTF. For the CDR3, the DNA is TGTGCCTGGATCCCCGGGACAGGGAGCGGCTACACCTTC.

V gene TRBV2 combines with J gene TRBJ2-5; 8 positions match TRBD1. Trimming took 4 bases from V and 5 from J; bases not matched to a gene: 0. The CDR3 is made up of 12 amino acids. Germline V gives CDR1 SNHLY, CDR2 FYNNEI. CDR3 sequence reads: CASSGDRETQYF. In DNA, the CDR3 is TGTGCCAGCAGTGGGGACAGGGAGACCCAGTACTTC.